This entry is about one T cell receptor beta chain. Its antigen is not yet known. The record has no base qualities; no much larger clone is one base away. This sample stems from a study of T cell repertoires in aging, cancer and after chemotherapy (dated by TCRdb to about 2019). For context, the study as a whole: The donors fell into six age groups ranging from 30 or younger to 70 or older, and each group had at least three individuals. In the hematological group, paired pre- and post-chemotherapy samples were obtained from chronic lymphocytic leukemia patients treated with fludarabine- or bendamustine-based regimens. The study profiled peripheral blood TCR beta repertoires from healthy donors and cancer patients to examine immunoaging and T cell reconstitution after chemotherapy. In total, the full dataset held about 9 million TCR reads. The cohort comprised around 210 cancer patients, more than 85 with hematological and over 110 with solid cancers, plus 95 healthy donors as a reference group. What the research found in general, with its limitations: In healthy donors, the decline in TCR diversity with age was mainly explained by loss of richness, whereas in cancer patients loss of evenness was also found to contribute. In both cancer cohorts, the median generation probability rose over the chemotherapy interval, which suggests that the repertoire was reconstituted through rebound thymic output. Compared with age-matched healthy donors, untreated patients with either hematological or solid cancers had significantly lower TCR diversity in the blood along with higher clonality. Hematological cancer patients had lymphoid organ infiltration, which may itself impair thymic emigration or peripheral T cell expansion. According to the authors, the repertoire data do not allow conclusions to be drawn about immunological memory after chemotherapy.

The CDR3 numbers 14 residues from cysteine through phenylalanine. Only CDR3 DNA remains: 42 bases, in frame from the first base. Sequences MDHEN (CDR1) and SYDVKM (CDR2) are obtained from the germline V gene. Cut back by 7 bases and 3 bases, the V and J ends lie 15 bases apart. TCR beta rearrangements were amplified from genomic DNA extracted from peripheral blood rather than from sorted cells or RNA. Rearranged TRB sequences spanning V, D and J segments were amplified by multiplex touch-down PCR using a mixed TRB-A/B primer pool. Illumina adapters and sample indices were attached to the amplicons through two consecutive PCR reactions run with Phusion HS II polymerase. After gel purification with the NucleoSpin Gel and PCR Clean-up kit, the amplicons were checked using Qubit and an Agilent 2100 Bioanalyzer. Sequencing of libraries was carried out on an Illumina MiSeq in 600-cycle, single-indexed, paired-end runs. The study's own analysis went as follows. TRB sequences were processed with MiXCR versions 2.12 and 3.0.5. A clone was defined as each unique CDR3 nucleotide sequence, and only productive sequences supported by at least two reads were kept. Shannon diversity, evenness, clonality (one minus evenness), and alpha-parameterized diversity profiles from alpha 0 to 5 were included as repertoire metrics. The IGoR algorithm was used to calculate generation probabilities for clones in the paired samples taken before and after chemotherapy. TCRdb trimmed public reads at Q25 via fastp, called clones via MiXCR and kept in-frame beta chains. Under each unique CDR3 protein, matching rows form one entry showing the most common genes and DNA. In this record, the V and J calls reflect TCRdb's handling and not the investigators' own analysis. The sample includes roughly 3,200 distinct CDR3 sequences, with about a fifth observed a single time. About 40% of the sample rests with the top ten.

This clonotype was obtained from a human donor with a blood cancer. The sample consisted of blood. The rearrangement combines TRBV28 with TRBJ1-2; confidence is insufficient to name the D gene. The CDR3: CASTDPGFDYGYTF. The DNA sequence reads TGTGCCAGCACCGATCCGGGGTTCGACTATGGCTACACCTTC.